The T cell receptor beta chain described here comes from a study of T cells in Graves' hyperthyroidism and ophthalmopathy. Whole-study results and caveats: Most thyroid clonotypes expanded above 0.001 appeared in blood too. Ophthalmopathy was distinguished from stable hyperthyroidism by 13 V-J signatures.

Germline V gene sequence: CDR1 SEHNR, CDR2 FQNEAQ (reference sequence). This CDR3 spans 13 amino acids. V lost 1 base and J 14 bases, leaving 15 bases between the germline ends. RNA transcripts provided the source from which TCR beta CDR3 regions were amplified. During a first-round RT-PCR of the TCR CDR3, the HTBI primer set was used. TCRdb ran MiXCR on the multiplex PCR reads and lists one entry per CDR3 protein. The sample yields approximately 510,000 distinct CDR3 sequences, 40% to 50% seen once. Exclusion of patients followed from uncontrolled infection, other autoimmune disease, pregnancy or lactation. A note on this clonotype: The antigen is unknown.

The TCR originated in an adult woman with Graves' disease, either hyperthyroidism or ophthalmopathy (not recorded which). This chain links TRBV7-9 with TRBJ1-5, with a possible D match to TRBD1 (5 bases). Input material: peripheral blood or thyroid tissue (not recorded which). The CDR3 here is CASSLVGTNYEHF. DNA for the CDR3: TGTGCCAGCAGCTTAGTTGGGACCAACTACGAGCATTTT.